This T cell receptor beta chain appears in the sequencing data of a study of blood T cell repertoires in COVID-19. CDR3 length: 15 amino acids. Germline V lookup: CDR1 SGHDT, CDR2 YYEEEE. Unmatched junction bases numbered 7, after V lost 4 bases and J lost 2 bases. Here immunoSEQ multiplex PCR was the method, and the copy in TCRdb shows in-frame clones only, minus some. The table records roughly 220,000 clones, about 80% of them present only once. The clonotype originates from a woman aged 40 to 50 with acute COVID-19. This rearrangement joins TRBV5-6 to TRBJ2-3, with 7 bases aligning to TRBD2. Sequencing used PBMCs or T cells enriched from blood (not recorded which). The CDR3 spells CASSLTRDYTDTQYF. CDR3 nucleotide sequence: TGTGCCAGCAGCCTGACCCGGGACTACACAGATACGCAGTATTTT.